These 9 T cell receptor beta chains originate from one sample sequenced in a study of T-cell memory formation after mild COVID-19. Each CDR3 protein gets one entry after TCRdb re-called the 5' RACE reads with MiXCR. In the table there are about 440,000 distinct CDR3 sequences, 15% to 20% of which are singletons. The sample was PBMCs or a T cell subset sorted from them (not recorded which). The receptors come from an adult woman who had mild COVID-19 (a few samples of this study predate the infection). Cell type and time point are not known.

This clonotype was detected a few times. The gene calls are TRBV24-1 and TRBJ2-6; D unclear. Trimming took off 3 bases at V and 4 bases at J, with 9 bases between the two ends. The V gene's germline CDR1 is KGHDR and CDR2 SFDVKD. CDR3 length: 15 residues. The CDR3 nucleotides read TGTGCCACCAGTGATGTGGGTTCAGGGGCCAACGTCCTGACTTTC. Translation gives CATSDVGSGANVLTF.

Only a few counts were recorded for this clonotype. This chain links TRBV5-1 with TRBJ2-1, with TRBD1 matching over 10 bases. Per the germline V gene, CDR1 is SGHRS and CDR2 is YFSETQ. CDR3 length equals 16 residues. V lost 4 bases, J lost 6 bases, and 10 bases stayed unmatched. CDR3 DNA: TGCGCCAGCAGCCTAACGACAGGGGGCACGGGCAATGAGCAGTTCTTC. This gives the protein CASSLTTGGTGNEQFF.

This chain uses TRBV5-1 with TRBJ2-1; 8 nucleotides match TRBD1. There are 15 residues in the CDR3. Germline V gene lookup returns CDR1 SGHRS and CDR2 YFSETQ. With 4 bases clipped from V and 5 bases from J, the junction kept 8 bases outside the gene matches. The DNA for the CDR3 is TGCGCCAGCAGCGTCGGGACAGGCGCCCACAATGAGCAGTTCTTC. This encodes CASSVGTGAHNEQFF.

J is TRBJ2-5 and V is TRBV7-9; D uncertain. CDR1 and CDR2 (germline): SEHNR, FQNEAQ (reference sequence). This CDR3 is 12 amino acids long. The ends were cut back, 1 base at V and 4 bases at J, with 4 bases in the middle. The CDR3 is CASSLERETQYF. DNA for the CDR3: TGTGCCAGCAGCTTAGAAAGAGAGACCCAGTACTTC.

This clonotype has only one observation. The V call is TRBV20-1, the J call TRBJ2-3, with D unclear. V was trimmed by 6 bases and J by 4 bases, leaving 17 bases between them. The CDR3 covers 14 residues. Germline CDR1 reads DFQATT; CDR2 reads SNEGSKA (reference sequence). The CDR3 sequence is CSARTTDVADTQYF. CDR3 bases: TGCAGTGCGAGAACCACAGATGTGGCAGATACGCAGTATTTT.

The chain carries TRBV11-3 and TRBJ2-3; 12 bases are a match to TRBD1. The germline V gene encodes CDR1 SGHNT and CDR2 YENEEA. This CDR3 comprises 16 residues. V dropped 5 bases and J dropped 4; count of bases not matched to a gene: 7. The CDR3 region has the DNA TGTGCCAGCAGCGACCGGGACAGGGGGCGCCCAGATACGCAGTATTTT. It specifies CASSDRDRGRPDTQYF.

A few counts support this clonotype. J is TRBJ2-5 and V is TRBV7-6, with D perhaps matching TRBD1 or TRBD2 (5 bases each). Germline-derived CDR1 and CDR2 are SGHVS and FNYEAQ. This CDR3 comprises 11 residues. V lost 5 bases and J 9 bases, leaving 10 bases between the germline ends. The CDR3 DNA sequence: TGTGCCAGCAGCCCGGGACGCCCCCAGTACTTC. Its protein product is CASSPGRPQYF.

The rearrangement links TRBV3-1 to TRBJ1-2; no clear D gene. Germline CDR1 LGHDT, CDR2 YNNKEL (reference sequence). The germline V and J ends were trimmed by 7 bases and 0 bases, with 12 bases remaining between them. The CDR3 extends over 14 amino acids. The CDR3 nucleotides read TGTGCCAGCAACAAGAGAGGCTCTAACTATGGCTACACCTTC. Translation gives CASNKRGSNYGYTF.

V gene TRBV5-1 combines with J gene TRBJ2-3; 7 nucleotides line up with TRBD1. This CDR3 has 15 residues. Germline CDR1 reads SGHRS; CDR2 reads YFSETQ. Unmatched junction bases numbered 5, after V lost 0 bases and J lost 4 bases. CDR3 region: CASSLEGQGADTQYF. DNA for the CDR3: TGCGCCAGCAGCTTGGAGGGGCAGGGGGCAGATACGCAGTATTTT.